This T cell receptor (beta chain) came from a study of patients and donors after allogeneic stem cell transplantation. The V and J ends lost 4 bases and 2 bases, in that order; junction bases with no gene match: 10. Per the germline V gene, CDR1 is MGHRA and CDR2 is YSYEKL. CDR3 length: 17 residues. TCRdb fed the RT-PCR reads into MiXCR, producing one record per CDR3 protein. Of hundreds of thousands of distinct CDR3 sequences listed, 16% are singletons. This sequence joins TRBV4-1 and TRBJ2-3; 9 nucleotides match TRBD1. The receptor was isolated from a human donor who was either an allogeneic HSCT recipient or a stem cell or donor lymphocyte infusion donor (not recorded which). It is not recorded whose cells these are; they may come from a transplant donor. Sequencing was carried out using blood, either unsorted or a sorted T cell fraction (not recorded which). In DNA, the CDR3 is TGCGCCAGCAGCCTCACCCGGACAGGGGCCTTCACAGATACGCAGTATTTT. It codes for CASSLTRTGAFTDTQYF.